This T cell receptor beta chain is drawn from a study of T cell responses to AZD1222 COVID-19 vaccine (dated by TCRdb to the early 2020s). Describing the broader study: AZD1222 recipients given second doses at about 4 weeks or at about 12 weeks were pooled, since spike-specific TCR depth and breadth were not found to differ between the two schedules. TCR sequencing was performed for about 250 trial participants, of whom about 200 were given two doses of AZD1222 and around 26 were given two doses of MenACWY control vaccine. Enrollment into the trials was organized by age into subgroups of 18-55, 56-69 and 70-plus years, and those subgroups contained about 150, 27 and 61 TCR-sequenced participants, respectively.

Cut back by 6 bases and 9 bases, the V and J ends lie 18 bases apart. The germline V gene provides CDR1 MNHEY and CDR2 SVGAGI. The CDR3 runs 14 residues from the cysteine to the phenylalanine. Of all the DNA, just the CDR3 is kept, 42 bases in frame from base 1. The time point label, as the study defines it: baseline before first vaccination. Vaccinee samples were obtained from the UK trials COV001 and COV002, which included a single-blind randomized controlled phase 2/3 trial of AZD1222 (ChAdOx1 nCoV-19) in healthy adults. Trial participant PBMC samples were collected at day 0 and day 28 after the second dose for TCRbeta chain sequencing. Overall study results and their limits: After two AZD1222 doses, both the breadth and the depth of spike-specific TCRs were significantly higher than at day 0 and than in MenACWY recipients. Vaccine-associated CD4 TCRs spanned the whole spike protein, with dominant responses in regions 160-218 and 743-854. In the small 56-69-year group, the increase in depth fell short of significance, most likely because of low power. Conclusions about previously exposed vaccinees were limited because only six AZD1222 recipients were SARS-CoV-2 seropositive at baseline. Because no day 14 peak-response samples were available, repertoires were characterized only after the peak T cell response. Participants were mostly white British, with more females than males. The authors suggested clonal diversity may have been underestimated. Nearly half of unique spike-specific TCRs reportedly recognized epitopes outside regions mutated in the B.1.351 and B.1.1.7 variants.

The CDR3 regions of human TCRbeta chains were analyzed by immunosequencing. The published analysis was carried out like this. TCRs in the repertoires were compared against a reference library of SARS-CoV-2-specific TCRs that had been generated with the MIRA antigen-specificity platform. Breadth was defined as the fraction of unique TCRs that were SARS-CoV-2-associated, and depth was defined as the fraction of total T cells that were SARS-CoV-2-associated. Each spike-specific TCR was assigned to its reactive spike region and to a CD4 or CD8 class using the MIRA data. Log10-transformed breadth and depth values were compared by one-way ANOVA with Sidak's multiple comparisons tests. TCRdb provides this immuneACCESS table in a form limited to in-frame rearrangements. Some clones are lacking; in checked studies, under half of them reflect an unresolved V gene, and why the rest are absent is not known. D and trimming were read from the DNA, whereas the V and J calls and clone size are those reported in that table. The sample table records some 130,000 clones; 75% to 90% of these occur just once. Of the sample, 5.5% to 7% falls within the top ten clones.

Details on this clone: Which antigen it targets is not known. No clone much larger than this one lies a single base away; base qualities are absent.

Here the chain combines TRBV6-5 and TRBJ1-5; TRBD1 is perhaps the D gene, given 5 matching bases. The starting material was peripheral blood, obtained on day 0 of AZD1222 vaccination. This receptor was taken from an adult in good health. The sequenced DNA: TGTGCCAGCAGCGTGGGGGGTAATGATCCGCCCCAGCATTTT. This sequence encodes CASSVGGNDPPQHF.